This record covers a single T cell receptor (beta chain). Its antigen remains unidentified. One end of the junction does not line up with germline, which may come from a read error. These data belong to a study of beta chain features in type 1 diabetes. Study-level points and caveats: Moderately but significantly shorter TCRB CDR3s were found in Type 1 diabetes patients in all four CD4+ subsets. Any HLA effect on TCRB rearrangement was left unresolved by small sub-analyses.

The CDR3 sequence is 15 residues long. CDR1 and CDR2 (germline): SGHAT, FQDESV (reference sequence). As every portion of the isolated RNA was reverse transcribed, the sequencing read expressed TCRB transcripts. Assay used: immunoSEQ multiplex PCR; TCRdb lists only in-frame clones, some missing. This table has roughly 260,000 clones, roughly 11% appearing once. The sequence was obtained from a man younger than 45 with type 1 diabetes. The rearrangement links TRBV11-1 to TRBJ2-6; no firm D call. The sample was naive CD4+ T cells from blood. The CDR3 region has the DNA TGTGCCAGCACCTTATCCCCCGCTGGGGCCAACGTCCTGACTTTC. This codes for CASTLSPAGANVLTF.